Below are 2 T cell receptor beta chains sequenced from a single sample in a study of early T cells in non-severe SARS-CoV-2 infection (dated by TCRdb to the early 2020s). Library preparation employed 5' RACE. Sequencing used a NextSeq 500. In-frame beta chains were kept once TCRdb had trimmed the public reads at Q25 with fastp and called clones with MiXCR. Each entry merges the rows of one CDR3 protein and shows their most common DNA and genes. The sample table shows tens of thousands of distinct CDR3 sequences, and over 20% are seen once. The ten largest clones capture about 15% of the sample. The input for sequencing was whole blood, taken at baseline. Source of these receptors: an adult who was a healthcare worker with PCR-confirmed SARS-CoV-2 infection or an uninfected control (not recorded which).

This clonotype has more than one count but fewer than ten. The chain links TRBV14 to TRBJ1-1; TRBD1 is a possible D gene (6 bases). The CDR3 is 14 residues long. Germline V lookup: CDR1 SGHDN, CDR2 FVKESK. Trimming left V 3 bases short and J 0 bases short, with 8 bases between. CDR3 region: CASSQDSMNTEAFF. CDR3 nucleotide sequence: TGTGCCAGCAGCCAGGACAGTATGAACACTGAAGCTTTCTTT.

The chain carries TRBV12-3 or TRBV12-4 and TRBJ2-4; 7 bases fit TRBD1. The V gene end was trimmed by 7 bases and the J gene end by 6 bases; junction bases not matched to a gene: 9. The length of the CDR3 is 14 residues. CDR3 coding DNA: TGTGCCAGCACACTATGGGACAGACTAAACATTCAGTACTTC. Translated: CASTLWDRLNIQYF.